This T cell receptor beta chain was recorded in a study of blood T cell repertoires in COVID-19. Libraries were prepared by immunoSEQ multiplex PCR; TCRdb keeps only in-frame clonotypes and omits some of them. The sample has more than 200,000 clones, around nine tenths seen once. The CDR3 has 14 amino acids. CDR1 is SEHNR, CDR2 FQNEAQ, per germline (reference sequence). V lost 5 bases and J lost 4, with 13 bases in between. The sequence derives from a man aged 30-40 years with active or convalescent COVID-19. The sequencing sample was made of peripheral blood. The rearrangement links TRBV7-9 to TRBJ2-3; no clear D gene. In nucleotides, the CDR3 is TGTGCCAGCAGCCGTACCCTAGGCCCAGATACGCAGTATTTT. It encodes CASSRTLGPDTQYF. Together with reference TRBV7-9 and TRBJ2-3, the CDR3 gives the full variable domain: DTGVSQNPRHKITKRGQNVTFRCDPISEHNRLYWYRQTLGQGPEFLTYFQNEAQLEKSRLLSDRFSAERPKGSFSTLEIQRTEQGDSAMYLCASSRTLGPDTQYFGPGTRLTVL.